The 9 T cell receptor beta chains below come from one sample, sequenced in a study of Ad26.COV2.S vaccination and SARS-CoV-2 variants. The treatment here: around 19 received Ad26.COV2.S at low or high dose, single or two shots; about 5 received placebo; per-sample allocation not given. Following the first vaccine or placebo injection, samples were taken on day 63. Sequencing was performed with immunoSEQ multiplex PCR; in TCRdb, only in-frame clones are kept and a portion is missing. There are 350,000 to 400,000 clones in the sample; about 88% occur only once, and under 3.5% lies in the top ten. The input for sequencing was peripheral blood, taken in a trial of Ad26.COV2.S vaccine versus placebo. The receptors here all came from a person aged 18-60 years who received the Ad26.COV2.S COVID-19 vaccine or a placebo.

CDR3 in amino acids: CASSISPTGEGYGYTF. The CDR3, as DNA: TGTGCCAGTAGTATTTCCCCGACAGGGGAGGGGTATGGCTACACCTTC. V gene TRBV19 combines with J gene TRBJ1-2, with TRBD1 matching over 8 bases. This CDR3 is 16 amino acids long. V shed 3 bases, J shed 5 bases, and the junction held 11 bases outside the gene matches. Germline CDR1 reads LNHDA; CDR2 reads SQIVND (reference sequence).

J is TRBJ1-2 and V is TRBV11-2; a weak D match, TRBD1 (5 bases). The CDR3 consists of 16 residues. Germline CDR1 SGHAT, CDR2 FQNNGV. V lost 5 bases, J lost 7 bases, and 23 bases lay in between. This chain's CDR3 is CASSGLRAGPLGGYTF. The CDR3 nucleotides read TGTGCCAGCAGCGGATTACGGGCAGGGCCTTTAGGTGGCTACACCTTC.

Comment on this clone: The identical CDR3 is also encoded by other nucleotide sequences in the sample. The chain employs TRBV7-9 and TRBJ2-7; D unclear. The ends were cut back, 3 bases at V and 0 bases at J, with 0 bases in the middle. The CDR3 loop spans 11 amino acids. Germline CDR1 and CDR2: SEHNR and FQNEAQ (reference sequence). CDR3 DNA: TGTGCCAGCAGCTTCTCCTACGAGCAGTACTTC. Translation: CASSFSYEQYF.

The chain has TRBV6-1 and TRBJ1-2, with TRBD1 matching 8 bases. With V trimmed by 3 bases and J by 4 bases, 4 bases remained unmatched. The CDR3 is 14 amino acids. Germline CDR1 is MNHNS and CDR2 is SASEGT. CDR3 in DNA: TGTGCCAGCAGTGACAACAGGGGGATCTATGGCTACACCTTC. It is translated as CASSDNRGIYGYTF.

This clone was observed once. The rearrangement links TRBV7-9 to TRBJ2-1; no firm D call. The length of the CDR3 is 12 residues. CDR1 and CDR2 from the germline V gene are SEHNR and FQNEAQ (reference sequence). V gave up 0 bases and J gave up 5 bases, with 2 bases separating them. The CDR3 DNA reads TGTGCCAGCAGCTTAGCGCACAATGAGCAGTTCTTC. Translated, it gives CASSLAHNEQFF.

V is TRBV19 and J is TRBJ2-1; 14 nucleotides agree with TRBD2. The CDR3 is made up of 15 amino acids. Germline values: CDR1 LNHDA, CDR2 SQIVND (reference sequence). The V and J ends lost 5 bases and 10 bases, in that order; junction bases with no gene match: 7. This CDR3 is CASSPVTSGGEEQFF. Written as DNA, the CDR3 is TGTGCCAGTAGTCCCGTGACTAGCGGGGGGGAGGAGCAGTTCTTC.

The chain joins TRBV11-2 to TRBJ2-2; D uncertain. The CDR3 covers 16 residues. The V and J ends lost 0 bases and 6 bases respectively, with 14 bases between them. CDR1 and CDR2 (germline): SGHAT, FQNNGV. This CDR3 reads CASSLDPERKAGELFF. CDR3 DNA: TGTGCCAGCAGCTTAGATCCGGAGAGAAAGGCCGGGGAGCTGTTTTTT. The entire variable domain, with the rest obtained from reference TRBV11-2 and TRBJ2-2, is as follows: EAGVAQSPRYKIIEKRQSVAFWCNPISGHATLYWYQQILGQGPKLLIQFQNNGVVDDSQLPKDRFSAERLKGVDSTLKIQPAKLEDSAVYLCASSLDPERKAGELFFGEGSRLTVL.

This sequence joins TRBV12-3 or TRBV12-4 and TRBJ2-7; the D gene is possibly TRBD1 (6 bases). V was trimmed by 6 bases and J by 5 bases, leaving 14 bases between them. This CDR3 is built from 13 residues. The CDR3 spells CASRYRVGNEQYF. The DNA of the CDR3 is TGTGCCAGCAGGTACAGGGTTGGAAACGAGCAGTACTTC.

The genes are TRBV5-4 and TRBJ2-5; 10 bases fit TRBD2. CDR3 size: 14 residues. Germline values: CDR1 SGHNT, CDR2 YYREEE (reference sequence). With 1 base clipped from V and 5 bases from J, the junction kept 2 bases outside the gene matches. The CDR3 region has the DNA TGTGCCAGCAGCTTGCGTAGCGGGGGGGAGACCCAGTACTTC. It translates to CASSLRSGGETQYF.